Described below is a single TCR beta chain sequence and its context. It has no known antigen specificity. No qualities accompany the bases; no much larger clone lies one base away. The library was built by means of the immunoSEQ multiplex PCR assay. Drawn from immuneACCESS, this table holds only the in-frame rearrangements with V and J called that TCRdb kept. Clones are partly lost; checked studies trace under half to an unresolved V gene and leave the rest unexplained. This sample has tens of thousands of clones in its table, and 93% of those were observed once. About 1.3% of the sample rests with the top ten. The sample originates from a study of T cell changes during pregnancy in multiple sclerosis (dated by TCRdb to about 2019). General notes on the study: Changes in the T cell repertoire over the course of pregnancy were examined in this study in women with multiple sclerosis.

The CDR3, cysteine through phenylalanine, is 17 amino acids long. Only the CDR3 DNA is retained, 51 bases long and in frame from the first base. The germline V gene sets CDR1 to SGHNT and CDR2 to YENEEA. V loses 2 bases, J loses 3 bases, and the germline ends lie 17 bases apart. Sequencing used peripheral blood, obtained in the third trimester of pregnancy. The sequence links TRBV11-3 to TRBJ2-1, with the D gene uncertain. The receptor comes from a female donor in good health, enrolled as a control in a pregnancy study. The nucleotide sequence is TGTGCCAGCAGCTTAAAATCGGTTCTCTCCGTCTACAATGAGCAGTTCTTC. It translates as CASSLKSVLSVYNEQFF.